This T cell receptor beta chain comes out of a study of shared clonotypes between healthy human individuals. Looking at the study overall: Plates per donor: three CD4 naive, three CD4 memory, two CD8 naive, one CD8 memory.

The CDR3 consists of 16 residues. The junction had 8 bases not matched to a gene; V was cut back by 3 bases and J by 1 base. Germline-derived CDR1 and CDR2 are MDHEN and SYDVKM. General observations from the study: Sampling included only blood; tissue repertoires likely differ. Among donors, the sharing of clonotypes was expected to be influenced by sequencing depth.

This table comes from immunoSEQ multiplex PCR, and its TCRdb copy is limited to in-frame clones, with some not included. The data show about 2.1 million clones, just over 90% seen once. As concerns this clone: What it binds is unknown.

Only CD45RO-negative cells positively selected for CCR7 counted as naive CD8 cells, so terminally differentiated effector memory CD45RA+ cells were excluded. The TCR comes from a man aged 18 to 30 in good health. Some clones in this sample may be carry-over from other donors' samples. Sequencing was performed on naive CD8+ T cells from PBMCs. This chain joins TRBV28 and TRBJ2-7; 8 bases align to TRBD1. The CDR3 DNA is TGTGCCAGCAGTTTGGCAGGGGGCGCCGGGTCCTACGAGCAGTACTTC. Protein sequence: CASSLAGGAGSYEQYF.